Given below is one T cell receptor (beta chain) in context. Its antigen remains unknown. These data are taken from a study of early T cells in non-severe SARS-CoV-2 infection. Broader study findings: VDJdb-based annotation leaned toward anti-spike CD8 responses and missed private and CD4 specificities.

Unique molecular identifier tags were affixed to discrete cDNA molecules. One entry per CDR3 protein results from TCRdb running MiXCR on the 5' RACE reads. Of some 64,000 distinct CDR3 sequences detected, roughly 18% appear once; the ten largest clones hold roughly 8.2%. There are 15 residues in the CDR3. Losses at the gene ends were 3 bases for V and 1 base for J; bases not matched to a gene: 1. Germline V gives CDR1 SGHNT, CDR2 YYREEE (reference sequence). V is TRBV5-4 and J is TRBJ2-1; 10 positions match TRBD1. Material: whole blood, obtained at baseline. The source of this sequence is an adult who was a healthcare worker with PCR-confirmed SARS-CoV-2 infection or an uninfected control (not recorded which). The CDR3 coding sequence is TGTGCCAGCAGCTCGGGACAGGGGTCCTACAATGAGCAGTTCTTC. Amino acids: CASSSGQGSYNEQFF.